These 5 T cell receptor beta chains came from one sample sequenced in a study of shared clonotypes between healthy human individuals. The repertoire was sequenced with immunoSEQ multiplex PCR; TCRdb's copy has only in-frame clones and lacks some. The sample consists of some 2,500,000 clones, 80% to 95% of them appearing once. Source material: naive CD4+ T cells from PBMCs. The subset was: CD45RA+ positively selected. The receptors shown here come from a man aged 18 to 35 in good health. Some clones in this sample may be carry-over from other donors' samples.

CDR3 sequence reads: CATSLLDGETQYF. For the CDR3, the DNA is TGTGCCACCAGCTTGCTGGATGGGGAGACCCAGTACTTC. The chain uses TRBV15 and TRBJ2-5; D unresolved. CDR1 is LNHNV and CDR2 is YYDKDF in the germline V gene (reference sequence). Trimming left V 5 bases short and J 5 bases short, with 12 bases between. There are 13 residues in the CDR3.

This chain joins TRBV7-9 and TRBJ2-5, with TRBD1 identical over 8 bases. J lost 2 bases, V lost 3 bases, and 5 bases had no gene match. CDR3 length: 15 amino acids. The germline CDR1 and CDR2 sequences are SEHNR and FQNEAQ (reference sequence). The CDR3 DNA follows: TGTGCCAGCAGCTTTGGGGACAGGACGCAAGAGACCCAGTACTTC. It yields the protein CASSFGDRTQETQYF.

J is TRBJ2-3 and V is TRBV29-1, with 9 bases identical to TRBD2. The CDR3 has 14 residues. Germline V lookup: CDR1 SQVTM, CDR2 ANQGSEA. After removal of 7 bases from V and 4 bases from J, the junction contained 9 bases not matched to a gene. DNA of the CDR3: TGCAGCGGGGACCTAGCGGGATTGGCAGATACGCAGTATTTT. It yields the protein CSGDLAGLADTQYF.

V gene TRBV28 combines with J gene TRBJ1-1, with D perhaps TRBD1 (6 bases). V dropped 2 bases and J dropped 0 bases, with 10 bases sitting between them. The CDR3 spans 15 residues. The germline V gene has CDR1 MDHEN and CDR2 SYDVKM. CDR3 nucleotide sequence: TGTGCCAGCAGTTTAATGGACAGAATGAACACTGAAGCTTTCTTT. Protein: CASSLMDRMNTEAFF.

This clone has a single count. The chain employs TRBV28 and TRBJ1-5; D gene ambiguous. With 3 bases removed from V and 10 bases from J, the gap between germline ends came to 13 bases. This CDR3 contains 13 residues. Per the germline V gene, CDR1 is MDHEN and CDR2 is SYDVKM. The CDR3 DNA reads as TGTGCCAGCAGTTTGATAGGGAACAAACCCCAGCATTTT. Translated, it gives CASSLIGNKPQHF.